Below, one TCR beta chain is given with its context. From germline, CDR1 is MDHEN and CDR2 SYDVKM. V was pared by 5 bases and J by 13 bases, with 12 bases between. The CDR3 runs to 11 residues. In blood CD8+ and CD4+ T cells, TCR beta underwent sequencing. Negative magnetic isolation gave CD8+ and CD4+ cells; FACS enriched CD8+ TEMRA. This entry is derived from a study of CD8 T cells in Susac syndrome. RNA, at about 0.5 to 1 ug, was reverse transcribed with random hexamers. Multiplex immunoSEQ PCR targeted 54 Vbeta and 13 Jbeta TCR beta segments. TCRdb called the immunoSEQ multiplex PCR reads again in MiXCR, with one record for every CDR3 protein. The sample lists some 60,000 distinct CDR3 sequences, 90% to 95% occurring once.

This TCR derives from a human donor in good health. V gene TRBV28 combines with J gene TRBJ2-4, with D tentatively TRBD1 (6 bases). Material for sequencing was CD8+ T cells from PBMCs. CDR3 loop: CASSPSGTQYF. CDR3 DNA sequence: TGTGCCAGCAGTCCTTCCGGGACACAGTACTTC.